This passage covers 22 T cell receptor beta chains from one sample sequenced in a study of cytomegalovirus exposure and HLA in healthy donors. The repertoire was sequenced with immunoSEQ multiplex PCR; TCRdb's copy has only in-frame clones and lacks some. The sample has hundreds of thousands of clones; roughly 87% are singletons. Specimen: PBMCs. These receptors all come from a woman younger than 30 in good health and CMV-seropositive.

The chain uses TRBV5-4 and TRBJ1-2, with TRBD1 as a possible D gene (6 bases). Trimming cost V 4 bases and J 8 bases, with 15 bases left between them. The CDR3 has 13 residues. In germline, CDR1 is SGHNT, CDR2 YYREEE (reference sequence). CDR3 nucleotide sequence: TGTGCCAGCAGCCCACAGGGTCTCGGGGGCTACACCTTC. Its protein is CASSPQGLGGYTF.

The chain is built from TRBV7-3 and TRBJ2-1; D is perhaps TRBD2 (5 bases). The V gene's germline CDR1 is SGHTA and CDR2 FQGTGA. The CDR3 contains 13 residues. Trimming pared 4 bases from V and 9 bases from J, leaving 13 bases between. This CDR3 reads CASSYSSLGEQFF. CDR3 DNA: TGTGCCAGCAGCTACTCTAGCTTGGGTGAGCAGTTCTTC.

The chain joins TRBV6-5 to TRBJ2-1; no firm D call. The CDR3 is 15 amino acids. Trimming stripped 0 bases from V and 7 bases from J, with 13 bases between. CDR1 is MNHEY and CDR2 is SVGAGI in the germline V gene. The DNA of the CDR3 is TGTGCCAGCAGTTACTCGAGGAACCTTTTGAATGAGCAGTTCTTC. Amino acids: CASSYSRNLLNEQFF.

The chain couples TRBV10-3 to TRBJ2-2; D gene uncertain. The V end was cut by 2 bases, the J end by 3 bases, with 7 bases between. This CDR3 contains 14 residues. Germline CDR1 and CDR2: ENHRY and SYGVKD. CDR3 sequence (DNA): TGTGCCATCAGTGAGCGTGCGTACACCGGGGAGCTGTTTTTT. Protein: CAISERAYTGELFF.

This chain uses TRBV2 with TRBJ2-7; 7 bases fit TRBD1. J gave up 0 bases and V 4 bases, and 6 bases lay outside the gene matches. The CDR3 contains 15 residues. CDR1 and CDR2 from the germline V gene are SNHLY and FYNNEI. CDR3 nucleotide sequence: TGTGCCAGCAGTGCCGGGACAGCCAGCTCCTACGAGCAGTACTTC. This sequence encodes CASSAGTASSYEQYF. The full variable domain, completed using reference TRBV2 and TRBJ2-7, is EPEVTQTPSHQVTQMGQEVILRCVPISNHLYFYWYRQILGQKVEFLVSFYNNEISEKSEIFDDQFSVERPDGSNFTLKIRSTKLEDSAMYFCASSAGTASSYEQYFGPGTRLTVT.

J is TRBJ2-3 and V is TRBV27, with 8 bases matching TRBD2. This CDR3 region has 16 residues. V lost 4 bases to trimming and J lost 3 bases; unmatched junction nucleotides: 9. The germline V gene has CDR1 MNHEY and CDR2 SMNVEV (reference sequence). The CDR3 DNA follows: TGTGCCAGCAGTTCGGGCCACGGGAGGGGAACAGATACGCAGTATTTT. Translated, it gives CASSSGHGRGTDTQYF.

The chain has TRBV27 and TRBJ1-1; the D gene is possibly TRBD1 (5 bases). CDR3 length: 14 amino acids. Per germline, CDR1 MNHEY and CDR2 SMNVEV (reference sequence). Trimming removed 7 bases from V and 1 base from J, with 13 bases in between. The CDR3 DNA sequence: TGTGCCAGCACTTCAGGACATGGGAACACTGAAGCTTTCTTT. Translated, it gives CASTSGHGNTEAFF.

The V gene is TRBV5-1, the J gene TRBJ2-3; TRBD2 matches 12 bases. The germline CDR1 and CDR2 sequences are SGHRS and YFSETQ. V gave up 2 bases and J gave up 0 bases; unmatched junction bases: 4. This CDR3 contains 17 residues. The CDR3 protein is CASSFLAGGFSTDTQYF. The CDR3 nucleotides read TGCGCCAGCAGCTTCCTAGCGGGAGGGTTTAGCACAGATACGCAGTATTTT.

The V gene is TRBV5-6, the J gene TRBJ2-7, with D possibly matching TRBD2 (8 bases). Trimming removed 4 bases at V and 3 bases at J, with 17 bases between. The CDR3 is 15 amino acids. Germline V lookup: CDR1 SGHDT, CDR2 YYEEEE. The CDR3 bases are TGTGCCAGCAGCGCCACAGGGGCGGGGGGCTACGAGCAGTACTTC. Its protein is CASSATGAGGYEQYF. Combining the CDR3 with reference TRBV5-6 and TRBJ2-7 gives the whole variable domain DAGVTQSPTHLIKTRGQQVTLRCSPKSGHDTVSWYQQALGQGPQFIFQYYEEEERQRGNFPDRFSGHQFPNYSSELNVNALLLGDSALYLCASSATGAGGYEQYFGPGTRLTVT.

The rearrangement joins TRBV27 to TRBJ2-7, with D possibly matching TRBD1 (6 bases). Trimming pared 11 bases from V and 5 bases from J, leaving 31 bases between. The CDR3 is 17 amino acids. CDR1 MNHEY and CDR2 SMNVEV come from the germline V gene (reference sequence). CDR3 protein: CASDWVATRTRDNEQYF. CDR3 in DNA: TGTGCCTCCGATTGGGTGGCTACCCGAACGAGGGACAACGAGCAGTACTTC.

The CDR3 is CASRRDKQETQYF. Written as DNA, the CDR3 is TGTGCCAGCAGACGGGACAAACAAGAGACCCAGTACTTC. V is TRBV7-2 and J is TRBJ2-5; tentative D call: TRBD1 (6 bases). V was trimmed by 6 bases and J by 2 bases, leaving 10 bases between them. Germline V gene lookup returns CDR1 SGHTA and CDR2 FQGNSA. The CDR3 consists of 13 residues.

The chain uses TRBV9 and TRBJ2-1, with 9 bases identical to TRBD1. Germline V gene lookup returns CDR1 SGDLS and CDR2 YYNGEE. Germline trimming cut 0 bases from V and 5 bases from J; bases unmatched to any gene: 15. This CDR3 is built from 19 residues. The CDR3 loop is CASSVDPKKSGTGHNEQFF. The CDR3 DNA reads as TGTGCCAGCAGCGTAGATCCCAAGAAAAGCGGGACAGGGCACAATGAGCAGTTCTTC.

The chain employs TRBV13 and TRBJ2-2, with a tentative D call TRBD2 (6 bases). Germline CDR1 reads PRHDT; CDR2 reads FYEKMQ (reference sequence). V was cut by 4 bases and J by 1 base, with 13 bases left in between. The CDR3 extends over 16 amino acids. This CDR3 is CASSSPGTENTGELFF. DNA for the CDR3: TGTGCCAGCAGCTCGCCTGGGACTGAGAACACCGGGGAGCTGTTTTTT. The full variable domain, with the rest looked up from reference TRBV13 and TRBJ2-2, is AAGVIQSPRHLIKEKRETATLKCYPIPRHDTVYWYQQGPGQDPQFLISFYEKMQSDKGSIPDRFSAQQFSDYHSELNMSSLELGDSALYFCASSSPGTENTGELFFGEGSRLTVL.

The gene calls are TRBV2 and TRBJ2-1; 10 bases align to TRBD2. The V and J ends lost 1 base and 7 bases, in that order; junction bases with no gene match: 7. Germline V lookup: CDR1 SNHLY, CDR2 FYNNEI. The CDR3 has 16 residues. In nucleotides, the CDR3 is TGTGCCAGCAGTGAAGAGAGCGGGAGGGCCCAGAATGAGCAGTTCTTC. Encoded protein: CASSEESGRAQNEQFF.

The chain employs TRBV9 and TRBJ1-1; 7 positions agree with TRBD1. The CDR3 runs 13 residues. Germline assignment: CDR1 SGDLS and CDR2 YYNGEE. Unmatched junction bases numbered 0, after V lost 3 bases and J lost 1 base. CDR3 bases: TGTGCCAGCAGCGGACAGGGGAACACTGAAGCTTTCTTT. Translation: CASSGQGNTEAFF. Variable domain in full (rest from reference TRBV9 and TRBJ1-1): DSGVTQTPKHLITATGQRVTLRCSPRSGDLSVYWYQQSLDQGLQFLIQYYNGEERAKGNILERFSAQQFPDLHSELNLSSLELGDSALYFCASSGQGNTEAFFGQGTRLTVV.

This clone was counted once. The CDR3 loop is CASSRRTGLGYEQYF. The CDR3 DNA sequence: TGTGCCAGCAGTCGCCGCACAGGGCTGGGCTACGAGCAGTACTTC. J is TRBJ2-7 and V is TRBV27, with D possibly being TRBD1 (6 bases). This CDR3 spans 15 amino acids. The germline CDR1 and CDR2 sequences are MNHEY and SMNVEV (reference sequence). V lost 5 bases to trimming and J lost 3 bases, with 17 bases between them.

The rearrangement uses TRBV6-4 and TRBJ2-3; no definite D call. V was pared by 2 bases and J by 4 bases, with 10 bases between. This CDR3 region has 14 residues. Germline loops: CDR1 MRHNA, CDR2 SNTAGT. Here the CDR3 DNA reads TGTGCCAGCAGTGACGGGTTACAGTCAGATACGCAGTATTTT. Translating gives CASSDGLQSDTQYF.

CDR3: CASSQPGDEQFF. Written as DNA, the CDR3 is TGCGCCAGCAGCCAACCCGGGGATGAGCAGTTCTTC. V usage is TRBV4-1 and J usage is TRBJ2-1, with D maybe TRBD2 (5 bases). V was pared by 2 bases and J by 8 bases, with 7 bases between. This CDR3 spans 12 amino acids. Germline V gives CDR1 MGHRA, CDR2 YSYEKL.

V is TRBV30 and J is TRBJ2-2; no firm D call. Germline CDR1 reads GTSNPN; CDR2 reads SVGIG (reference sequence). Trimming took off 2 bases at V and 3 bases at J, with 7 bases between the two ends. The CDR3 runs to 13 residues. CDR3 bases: TGTGCCTGGAGTATCCTAGACACCGGGGAGCTGTTTTTT. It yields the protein CAWSILDTGELFF.

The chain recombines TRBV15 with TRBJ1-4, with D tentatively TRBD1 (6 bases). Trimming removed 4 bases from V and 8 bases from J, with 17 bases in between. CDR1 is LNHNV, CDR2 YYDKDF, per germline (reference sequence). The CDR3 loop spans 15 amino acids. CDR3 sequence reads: CATSKEVGAGEKLFF. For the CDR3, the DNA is TGTGCCACCAGCAAGGAGGTGGGGGCCGGCGAAAAACTGTTTTTT. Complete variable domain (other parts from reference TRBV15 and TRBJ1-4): DAMVIQNPRYQVTQFGKPVTLSCSQTLNHNVMYWYQQKSSQAPKLLFHYYDKDFNNEADTPDNFQSRRPNTSFCFLDIRSPGLGDTAMYLCATSKEVGAGEKLFFGSGTQLSVL.

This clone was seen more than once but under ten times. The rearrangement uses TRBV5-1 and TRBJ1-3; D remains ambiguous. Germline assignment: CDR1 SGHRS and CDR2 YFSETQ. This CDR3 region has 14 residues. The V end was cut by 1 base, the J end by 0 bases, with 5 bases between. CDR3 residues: CASSLLDSGNTIYF. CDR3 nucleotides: TGCGCCAGCAGCTTGCTAGACTCTGGAAACACCATATATTTT.

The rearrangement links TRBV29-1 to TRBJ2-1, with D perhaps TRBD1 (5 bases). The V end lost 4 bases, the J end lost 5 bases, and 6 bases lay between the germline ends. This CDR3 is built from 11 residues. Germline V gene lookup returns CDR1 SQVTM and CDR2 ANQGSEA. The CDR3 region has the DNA TGCAGCGTTGCCAGGGACAATGAGCAGTTCTTC. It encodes CSVARDNEQFF.